The 30 T cell receptor beta chains below all came from one sample that was sequenced in a study of graft-versus-host responses after intestinal transplantation. Sequencing used immunoSEQ multiplex PCR; TCRdb keeps in-frame clones, though not all of them. Among fewer than 25,000 clones, roughly a third were seen once, and the ten largest hold roughly 2%. The sequences come from alloreactive CD4+ T cells from a mixed lymphocyte reaction culture, collected before transplantation. Specified subset: CFSE-low proliferating T cells sorted from approximately 6-day pre-transplant mixed lymphocyte reaction (GvH or HvG direction). These receptors originate from a human patient who was an organ donor for intestinal transplantation.

The J gene is TRBJ2-1, the V gene TRBV6-5; TRBD2 is a possible D gene (5 bases). The V and J ends lost 3 bases and 4 bases respectively, with 13 bases between them. The germline V gene has CDR1 MNHEY and CDR2 SVGAGI. The CDR3 sequence is 15 residues long. This chain's CDR3 is CASSYEGAKYNEQFF. CDR3 coding DNA: TGTGCCAGCAGTTATGAGGGAGCGAAGTACAATGAGCAGTTCTTC.

The J gene is TRBJ1-1, the V gene TRBV7-2, with D hard to call. V was pared by 2 bases and J by 6 bases, with 7 bases between. This CDR3 spans 12 amino acids. CDR1 is SGHTA, CDR2 FQGNSA, per germline. CDR3 coding DNA: TGTGCCAGCAGCTTAACGAGCGCTGAAGCTTTCTTT. This codes for CASSLTSAEAFF.

The chain joins TRBV15 to TRBJ2-3; D is possibly TRBD1 or TRBD2 (5 bases each). The germline V and J ends were trimmed by 3 bases and 0 bases, with 16 bases remaining between them. Germline V gene lookup returns CDR1 LNHNV and CDR2 YYDKDF (reference sequence). CDR3 length: 17 amino acids. The CDR3 loop is CATSRGEMRPSTDTQYF. The CDR3 coding sequence is TGTGCCACCAGCAGGGGGGAAATGCGGCCGAGCACAGATACGCAGTATTTT.

The chain links TRBV28 to TRBJ1-3, with D perhaps TRBD1 (6 bases). Germline lookup yields CDR1 MDHEN and CDR2 SYDVKM. V was cut by 5 bases and J by 0 bases, with 20 bases left in between. This CDR3 has 18 residues. DNA for the CDR3: TGTGCCAGCAGTGCCCCAATATGGGGGCCTTACTCTGGAAACACCATATATTTT. Protein sequence: CASSAPIWGPYSGNTIYF. Full variable domain (remainder filled in from reference TRBV28 and TRBJ1-3): DVKVTQSSRYLVKRTGEKVFLECVQDMDHENMFWYRQDPGLGLRLIYFSYDVKMKEKGDIPEGYSVSREKKERFSLILESASTNQTSMYLCASSAPIWGPYSGNTIYFGEGSWLTVV.

The chain employs TRBV7-9 and TRBJ2-4, with D perhaps matching TRBD1 (6 bases). The ends were cut back, 1 base at V and 9 bases at J, with 16 bases in the middle. This CDR3 comprises 15 residues. Germline loops: CDR1 SEHNR, CDR2 FQNEAQ (reference sequence). CDR3 loop: CASSLVSQQGGIQYF. In nucleotides, the CDR3 is TGTGCCAGCAGCTTAGTTTCCCAACAGGGTGGCATTCAGTACTTC. The full variable domain, in which reference TRBV7-9 and TRBJ2-4 provide the parts outside the CDR3, is DTGVSQNPRHKITKRGQNVTFRCDPISEHNRLYWYRQTLGQGPEFLTYFQNEAQLEKSRLLSDRFSAERPKGSFSTLEIQRTEQGDSAMYLCASSLVSQQGGIQYFGAGTRLSVL.

This clone has a handful of counts. V gene TRBV18 combines with J gene TRBJ2-2, with TRBD1 as a possible D gene (6 bases). The germline gives CDR1 KGHSH, CDR2 LQKENI. CDR3 length equals 15 residues. V was clipped by 3 bases and J by 0 bases, with 8 bases between them. CDR3 in amino acids: CASSPDRSNTGELFF. As DNA, the CDR3 is TGTGCCAGCTCACCCGACAGGTCGAACACCGGGGAGCTGTTTTTT.

This sequence joins TRBV25-1 and TRBJ2-2, with D possibly being TRBD1 (6 bases). V was pared by 2 bases and J by 4 bases, with 11 bases between. CDR1 and CDR2 from the germline V gene are MGHDK and SYGVNS. This CDR3 contains 15 residues. In nucleotides, the CDR3 is TGTGCCAGCAGTGAAATGGACAGACCCACCGGGGAGCTGTTTTTT. Its protein product is CASSEMDRPTGELFF.

This clone was recorded a few times. The V and J genes are TRBV18 and TRBJ1-5; TRBD1 agrees at 9 bases. CDR1 and CDR2 (germline): KGHSH, LQKENI. J gave up 5 bases and V 6 bases, and 5 bases lay outside the gene matches. The CDR3 length is 14 residues. CDR3 DNA sequence: TGTGCCAGCTCTCGGGACAGGGCGGATCAGCCCCAGCATTTT. Its translation: CASSRDRADQPQHF. The full variable domain, with the rest looked up from reference TRBV18 and TRBJ1-5, is NAGVMQNPRHLVRRRGQEARLRCSPMKGHSHVYWYRQLPEEGLKFMVYLQKENIIDESGMPKERFSAEFPKEGPSILRIQQVVRGDSAAYFCASSRDRADQPQHFGDGTRLSIL.

This clone showed up just a few times. The chain combines TRBV6-6 with TRBJ2-2; D could derive from TRBD1 or TRBD2 (5 bases each). The V gene's germline CDR1 is MNHNY and CDR2 SVGAGI (reference sequence). The length of the CDR3 is 14 residues. V gave up 1 base and J gave up 6 bases, with 9 bases separating them. The CDR3 DNA is TGTGCCAGCAGTTACTTCGGGACCCCCGGGGAGCTGTTTTTT. It encodes CASSYFGTPGELFF.

This chain links TRBV6-5 with TRBJ2-3; unclear D gene. Germline-derived CDR1 and CDR2 are MNHEY and SVGAGI. V gave up 5 bases and J gave up 2 bases, with 11 bases separating them. The CDR3 has 14 residues. The CDR3 region has the DNA TGTGCCAGCAGTGACGCCCCGGACACAGATACGCAGTATTTT. Protein sequence: CASSDAPDTDTQYF.

This clone was counted only a few times. The chain joins TRBV28 to TRBJ1-3; D gene uncertain. In germline, CDR1 is MDHEN, CDR2 SYDVKM. V shed 4 bases and J shed 4 bases, with 8 bases lying between them. The CDR3 is 13 amino acids. CDR3: CASSSDSGNTIYF. In DNA form, the CDR3 reads TGTGCCAGCAGTTCCGACTCAGGAAACACCATATATTTT.

The chain recombines TRBV27 with TRBJ1-2; TRBD1 matches at 12 bases. J was trimmed by 1 base and V by 4 bases; bases with no gene match: 4. Germline V gene sequence: CDR1 MNHEY, CDR2 SMNVEV (reference sequence). The length of the CDR3 is 16 residues. CDR3 sequence (DNA): TGTGCCAGCAGTTCGGGACAGGGGGCGGGTAACTATGGCTACACCTTC. Its protein product is CASSSGQGAGNYGYTF.

The rearrangement uses TRBV4-1 and TRBJ2-7; TRBD1 aligns across 7 bases. The CDR3 covers 18 residues. Germline V gene lookup returns CDR1 MGHRA and CDR2 YSYEKL. V shed 1 base and J 0 bases; nucleotides not matched to a gene: 12. The CDR3 DNA reads as TGCGCCAGCAGCCAAGGTTGGTGGGGACAGACCCCCTCCTACGAGCAGTACTTC. This gives the protein CASSQGWWGQTPSYEQYF.

The V gene is TRBV5-6, the J gene TRBJ2-7, with D possibly matching TRBD1 (5 bases). The CDR3 is 14 amino acids. From germline, CDR1 is SGHDT and CDR2 YYEEEE. Trimming removed 1 base at V and 6 bases at J, with 14 bases between. The CDR3 here is CASSLSVWGIEQYF. The CDR3 DNA reads TGTGCCAGCAGCTTGTCTGTGTGGGGCATCGAGCAGTACTTC.

The chain recombines TRBV11-3 with TRBJ2-5, with D tentatively TRBD1 (5 bases). The V end was cut by 4 bases, the J end by 3 bases, with 12 bases between. CDR1 and CDR2 (germline): SGHNT, YENEEA. The length of the CDR3 is 14 residues. Written as DNA, the CDR3 is TGTGCCAGCAGCTCAATCCAGGGAAAAGAGACCCAGTACTTC. Protein: CASSSIQGKETQYF.

This clone appeared once. This rearrangement joins TRBV5-4 to TRBJ2-3; 7 bases agree with TRBD2. Germline V gives CDR1 SGHNT, CDR2 YYREEE (reference sequence). This CDR3 contains 18 residues. With 7 bases clipped from V and 1 base from J, the junction kept 18 bases outside the gene matches. The CDR3 bases are TGTGCCAGCTCACAACTTGGACAAGCGGGAACCGGCACAGATACGCAGTATTTT. It codes for CASSQLGQAGTGTDTQYF.

V and J are TRBV11-2 and TRBJ2-7; 8 bases match TRBD2. Germline CDR1 SGHAT, CDR2 FQNNGV. Germline trimming cut 1 base from V and 3 bases from J; bases unmatched to any gene: 11. The CDR3 consists of 17 residues. The chain's CDR3 is CASSLGVAGWANYEQYF. CDR3 DNA: TGTGCCAGCAGCTTAGGGGTAGCGGGATGGGCGAACTACGAGCAGTACTTC.

The rearrangement uses TRBV28 and TRBJ1-2; D gene uncertain. V lost 11 bases to trimming and J lost 2 bases, with 9 bases between them. Germline lookup yields CDR1 MDHEN and CDR2 SYDVKM. The CDR3 runs to 11 residues. The CDR3 region has the DNA TGTGCCGCGGGCGGGAACTATGGCTACACCTTC. Encoded protein: CAAGGNYGYTF.

This chain links TRBV19 with TRBJ2-3; D remains unclear. V dropped 5 bases and J dropped 3 bases, with 15 bases sitting between them. CDR3 length: 15 residues. From germline, CDR1 is LNHDA and CDR2 SQIVND (reference sequence). The CDR3: CASSLRVGSTDTQYF. CDR3 in DNA: TGTGCCAGTAGTCTCCGGGTGGGATCTACAGATACGCAGTATTTT.

The rearrangement links TRBV6-1 to TRBJ2-7; 9 nucleotides line up with TRBD1. Germline V CDR1 and CDR2: MNHNS, SASEGT. Trimming cost V 2 bases and J 5 bases; bases outside gene matches: 13. The CDR3 sequence is 17 residues long. The CDR3: CASSESRLAGQGNEQYF. The DNA for the CDR3 is TGTGCCAGCAGTGAATCCCGTTTGGCGGGACAGGGAAACGAGCAGTACTTC.

This rearrangement joins TRBV27 to TRBJ2-1, with 7 nucleotides matching TRBD1. Germline V gives CDR1 MNHEY, CDR2 SMNVEV (reference sequence). The V gene end was trimmed by 6 bases and the J gene end by 0 bases; junction bases not matched to a gene: 20. This CDR3 has 20 amino acids. The CDR3 region has the DNA TGTGCCAGCAGAATCCACGCCGGGACAGCGCGGGTGAGCTCCTACAATGAGCAGTTCTTC. As protein: CASRIHAGTARVSSYNEQFF.

The chain combines TRBV6-1 with TRBJ1-5, with D possibly matching TRBD1 (5 bases). The CDR3 loop spans 15 amino acids. Per germline, CDR1 MNHNS and CDR2 SASEGT. The V and J ends lost 2 bases and 7 bases respectively, with 15 bases between them. CDR3 sequence reads: CASSENSGVLQPQHF. CDR3 DNA sequence: TGTGCCAGCAGTGAAAACTCGGGGGTTCTACAGCCCCAGCATTTT.

This chain joins TRBV9 and TRBJ1-2; TRBD1 is a possible D gene (5 bases). Germline CDR1 and CDR2: SGDLS and YYNGEE. The CDR3 covers 14 residues. Trimming removed 0 bases at V and 9 bases at J, with 15 bases between. The CDR3 DNA is TGTGCCAGCAGCGTAGGCCCGCGGGGGGAAAGCTACACCTTC. Translating it yields CASSVGPRGESYTF.

This clone is classed as medium-sized. The genes are TRBV5-3 and TRBJ2-1; 10 positions agree with TRBD2. TRBV5-3 is reported as an ORF; its role is uncertain. The CDR3 totals 16 residues. V was clipped by 4 bases and J by 7 bases; unmatched bases: 11. CDR3 amino acids: CARSMEREGRGNEQFF. The CDR3 DNA follows: TGTGCCAGAAGCATGGAGCGGGAGGGCCGGGGGAATGAGCAGTTCTTC.

The V call is TRBV7-4, the J call TRBJ2-7; D is perhaps TRBD2 (6 bases). The CDR3 runs 15 residues. The germline CDR1 and CDR2 sequences are SGHVT and SQSDAQ. V lost 2 bases and J 0 bases, leaving 11 bases between the germline ends. The DNA of the CDR3 is TGTGCCAGCAGCTTATCCGGGGGAAGCTCCTACGAGCAGTACTTC. Translation: CASSLSGGSSYEQYF.

The J gene is TRBJ2-7, the V gene TRBV28; 9 nucleotides agree with TRBD1. The length of the CDR3 is 15 residues. CDR1 and CDR2 from the germline V gene are MDHEN and SYDVKM. Trimming removed 10 bases from V and 5 bases from J; junction bases left unmatched: 15. The CDR3 is CATGTGKSRIHEQYF. CDR3 coding DNA: TGTGCCACTGGGACAGGGAAGTCTCGGATCCACGAGCAGTACTTC.

This clone has a handful of counts. This chain links TRBV5-1 with TRBJ2-7; 7 nucleotides line up with TRBD2. CDR1 and CDR2 from the germline V gene are SGHRS and YFSETQ. With V trimmed by 0 bases and J by 0 bases, 3 bases remained unmatched. This CDR3 region has 15 residues. The CDR3 nucleotides are TGCGCCAGCAGCTTGGGGGCTAGCGGCTCCTACGAGCAGTACTTC. This sequence encodes CASSLGASGSYEQYF.

This clone appeared a few times. The chain combines TRBV19 with TRBJ2-4; 12 bases align to TRBD2. Germline CDR1 is LNHDA and CDR2 is SQIVND (reference sequence). V lost 10 bases to trimming and J lost 6 bases; unmatched junction nucleotides: 4. The CDR3 is made up of 13 amino acids. The CDR3 is CAIASGRANIQYF. The CDR3 DNA reads as TGTGCCATCGCTAGCGGGAGGGCAAACATTCAGTACTTC.

This chain links TRBV5-1 with TRBJ2-4; the match to TRBD1 covers 7 bases. Trimming at V came to 5 bases and at J to 8 bases, leaving 7 bases not matched to a gene. The V gene's germline CDR1 is SGHRS and CDR2 YFSETQ. The CDR3 consists of 13 residues. CDR3 residues: CASRMTGSDIQYF. The DNA for the CDR3 is TGCGCCAGCAGGATGACAGGGTCGGACATTCAGTACTTC.

The J gene is TRBJ2-5, the V gene TRBV27, with TRBD2 as a possible D gene (6 bases). This CDR3 spans 15 amino acids. The germline V gene has CDR1 MNHEY and CDR2 SMNVEV (reference sequence). The V and J ends lost 0 bases and 2 bases respectively, with 10 bases between them. The CDR3 loop is CASSLSWTTQETQYF. The CDR3 nucleotides read TGTGCCAGCAGTTTATCGTGGACTACACAAGAGACCCAGTACTTC.